The T cell receptor (beta chain) described here comes from a study of blood T cell repertoires in COVID-19. On the study more broadly: The United States, Italy and Spain supplied acute and convalescent COVID-19 samples. From T cells, B-cell-depleted T cells, or PBMCs came the material, which was cDNA or gDNA.

As handled by the study authors: For nucleated cells, counts were estimated from reference gene primer amplification. Clones were read by immunoSEQ multiplex PCR, and TCRdb kept only the in-frame ones, dropping some. V and J calls plus clone size are reproduced from that table; the DNA served to infer D and trimming. This table has about 180,000 clones, about 85% appearing once. The CDR3 runs 15 residues. Germline V CDR1 and CDR2: SGHTS, YDEGEE. Trimming removed 5 bases from V and 5 bases from J, with 17 bases in between. This chain uses TRBV5-8 with TRBJ1-5; D not resolved. The sequenced sample was peripheral blood. The receptor was derived from a woman at least 80 years old with acute or convalescent COVID-19. The CDR3: CASSISGLSDQPQHF. CDR3 DNA: TGTGCCAGCAGTATTTCCGGACTGTCCGATCAGCCCCAGCATTTT.